Below, one T cell receptor (beta chain) is given with its context. Time point noted: blood at routine non-recurrence follow-up after resection. The sequenced material consisted of unsorted whole RNA from tumor, nontumor lung or frozen PBMC. The data were obtained in a study of spatial heterogeneity in lung cancer. For the study at large: Consistent detection of more beta-chain than alpha-chain sequences was observed. As counted in raw reads, each unique TCR and UMI combination appeared more than ten times on average.

Germline V lookup: CDR1 SEHNR, CDR2 FQNEAQ (reference sequence). V shed 1 base and J shed 4 bases, with 7 bases lying between them. There are 14 residues in the CDR3. In the library, each TCR cDNA molecule bore its own unique molecular identifier. One entry per CDR3 protein, called by TCRdb with MiXCR from the 5' RACE reads. Of approximately 93,000 distinct CDR3 sequences detected, less than 20% appear once; the ten largest clones hold 21%. Sequences were derived from PBMCs, sampled at follow-up. This clonotype was sampled from a male donor with early-stage non-small cell lung cancer. This chain connects TRBV7-9 to TRBJ1-4; D remains unclear. This chain's CDR3 is CASSLGGGNEKLFF. In nucleotides, the CDR3 is TGTGCCAGCAGCTTAGGCGGAGGTAATGAAAAACTGTTTTTT.